This T cell receptor (beta chain) appears in the sequencing data of a study of T cell responses to AZD1222 COVID-19 vaccine. This CDR3 comprises 15 residues. CDR1 SGHRS and CDR2 YFSETQ come from the germline V gene. Trimming stripped 5 bases from V and 3 bases from J, with 12 bases between. Profiling relied on immunoSEQ multiplex PCR, and the TCRdb table lists in-frame clones only, not all of them. The sample lists tens of thousands of clones, less than 85% occurring once. This TCR came from an adult who received the AZD1222 COVID-19 vaccine. This chain links TRBV5-1 with TRBJ2-6; TRBD2 is a possible D gene (5 bases). Sequenced material: peripheral blood, taken 28 days after the second AZD1222 dose. In DNA, the CDR3 is TGCGCCAGCAGACCTGGAGGCGATGGGGCCAACGTCCTGACTTTC. The encoded protein is CASRPGGDGANVLTF.